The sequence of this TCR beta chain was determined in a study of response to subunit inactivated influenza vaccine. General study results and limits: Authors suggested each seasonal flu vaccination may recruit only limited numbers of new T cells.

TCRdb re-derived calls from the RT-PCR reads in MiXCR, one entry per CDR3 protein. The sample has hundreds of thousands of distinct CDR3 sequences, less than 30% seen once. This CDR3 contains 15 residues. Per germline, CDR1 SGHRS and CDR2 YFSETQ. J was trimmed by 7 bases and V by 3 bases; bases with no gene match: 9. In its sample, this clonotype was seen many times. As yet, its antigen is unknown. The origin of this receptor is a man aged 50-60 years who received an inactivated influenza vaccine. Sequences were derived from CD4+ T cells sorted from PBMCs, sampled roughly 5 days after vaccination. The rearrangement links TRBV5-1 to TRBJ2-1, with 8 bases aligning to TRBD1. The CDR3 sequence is CASSSGQGRGNEQFF. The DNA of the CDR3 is TGCGCCAGCAGCTCCGGACAGGGTAGAGGGAATGAGCAGTTCTTC.